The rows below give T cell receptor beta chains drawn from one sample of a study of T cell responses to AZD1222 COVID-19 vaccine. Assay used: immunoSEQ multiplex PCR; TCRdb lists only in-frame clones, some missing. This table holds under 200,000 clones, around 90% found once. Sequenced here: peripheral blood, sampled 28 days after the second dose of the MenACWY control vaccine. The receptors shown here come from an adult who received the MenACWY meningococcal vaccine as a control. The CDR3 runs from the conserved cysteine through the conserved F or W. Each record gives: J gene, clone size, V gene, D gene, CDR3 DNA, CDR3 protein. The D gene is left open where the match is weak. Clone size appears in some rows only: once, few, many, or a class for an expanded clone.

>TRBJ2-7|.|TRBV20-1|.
TGCAGTGCTAGTTGGCTCAAAGGGGGCTCCTACGAGCAGTACTTC
CSASWLKGGSYEQYF
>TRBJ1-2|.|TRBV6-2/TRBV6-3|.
TGTGCCAGCAGTCTGTCAGGGGTTAACTATGGCTACACCTTC
CASSLSGVNYGYTF
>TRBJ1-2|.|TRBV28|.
TGTGCCAGCAGTCCTCCCCCCGGTCGTGGCTACACCTTC
CASSPPPGRGYTF
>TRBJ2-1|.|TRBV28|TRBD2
TGTGCCAGCAGTCGAAGCGGGAGGGCCAGACACAATGAGCAGTTCTTC
CASSRSGRARHNEQFF
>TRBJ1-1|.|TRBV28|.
TGTGCCAGCAGTTTAGGTGAGGGGCAGTTCGGGGCTTTCTTT
CASSLGEGQFGAFF
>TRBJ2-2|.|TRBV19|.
TGTGCCAGTAGTATAGGGAGGAGGGACACCGGGGAGCTGTTTTTT
CASSIGRRDTGELFF
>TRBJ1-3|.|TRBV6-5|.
TGTGCCAGCAGTCGAGCTAACAGTGCTGGAAACACCATATATTTT
CASSRANSAGNTIYF
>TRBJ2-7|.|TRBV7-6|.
TGTGCCAGCACCCCAAGTGGGGGGCTCTCCTCCTCCTACGAGCAGTACTTC
CASTPSGGLSSSYEQYF
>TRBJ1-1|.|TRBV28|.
TGTGCCAGCAGTTTATCTGGGGTGGGGGGAACGACTGAAGCTTTCTTT
CASSLSGVGGTTEAFF
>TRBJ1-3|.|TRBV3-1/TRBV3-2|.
TGTGCCAGCAGCCGACTAATGATCGGAAACACCATATATTTT
CASSRLMIGNTIYF
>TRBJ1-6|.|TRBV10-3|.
TGTGCCATCAAAGACGACAGTCTTTATAATTCACCCCTCCACTTT
CAIKDDSLYNSPLHF
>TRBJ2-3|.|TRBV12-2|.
TGTGCAAGTCGCTTAGTGGGGACTAGTTTAGATACGCAGTATTTT
CASRLVGTSLDTQYF
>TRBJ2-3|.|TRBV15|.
TGTGCCACCAGCAGAGATGGCCTACAGAGAAGCACAGATACGCAGTATTTT
CATSRDGLQRSTDTQYF
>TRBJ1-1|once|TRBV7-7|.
TGTGCCAGCAGCTTCCAAAAGGACACTGAAGCTTTCTTT
CASSFQKDTEAFF